Presented here are 23 T cell receptor beta chains from one specimen sequenced in a study of T cells of healthy individuals. TCRdb re-analysed the 5' RACE reads in MiXCR, keeping a single row per CDR3 protein. The sample yields fewer than 75,000 distinct CDR3 sequences, about 17% seen once. All receptors derive from a human donor in good health.

The chain employs TRBV5-1 and TRBJ2-2; D might be TRBD1 (6 bases). The V gene lost 2 bases and the J gene lost 4 bases, with 9 bases spanning the gap. This CDR3 has 14 residues. Germline values: CDR1 SGHRS, CDR2 YFSETQ. CDR3 bases: TGCGCCAGCAGCTTCCAGGGGTTCACCGGGGAGCTGTTTTTT. Its protein product is CASSFQGFTGELFF.

This clonotype was seen many times. This chain joins TRBV27 and TRBJ1-1; no reliable D call. Germline CDR1 reads MNHEY; CDR2 reads SMNVEV (reference sequence). The CDR3 is 13 residues long. Trimming removed 4 bases at V and 3 bases at J, with 9 bases between. The CDR3 DNA follows: TGTGCCAGCAGTTCCGCCCAATACACTGAAGCTTTCTTT. Amino acid sequence: CASSSAQYTEAFF.

Of note for this clonotype: A much more abundant neighbour one base away suggests this may be a read error. V is TRBV5-1 and J is TRBJ1-1; TRBD1 aligns across 10 bases. The CDR3 covers 15 residues. The germline CDR1 and CDR2 sequences are SGHRS and YFSETQ. The CDR3 loop reads CAGSPKDRGDTEAFF. The CDR3 nucleotides read TGCGCCGGCAGCCCTAAGGACAGGGGGGACACTGAAGCTTTCTTT.

This clonotype occurred many times. CDR3 protein: CASSAGATGYGYTF. Here the CDR3 DNA reads TGTGCCAGCAGTGCAGGGGCCACAGGGTATGGCTACACCTTC. This chain joins TRBV27 and TRBJ1-2; TRBD1 is a possible D gene (6 bases). This CDR3 has 14 residues. V lost 5 bases to trimming and J lost 5 bases, with 15 bases between them. Germline V gene sequence: CDR1 MNHEY, CDR2 SMNVEV (reference sequence).

The sample holds one count of this clonotype. J is TRBJ2-2 and V is TRBV11-3; 7 bases match TRBD2. The V gene's germline CDR1 is SGHNT and CDR2 YENEEA. The V and J ends lost 7 bases and 0 bases, in that order; junction bases with no gene match: 8. The CDR3 totals 16 residues. The CDR3 DNA is TGTGCCAGCACCCGGGAGGTAGCGGCGAACACCGGGGAGCTGTTTTTT. Its protein product is CASTREVAANTGELFF.

The chain recombines TRBV7-6 with TRBJ2-3; D perhaps matches TRBD2 (5 bases). Trimming pared 8 bases from V and 1 base from J, leaving 19 bases between. The CDR3 contains 16 residues. Germline values: CDR1 SGHVS, CDR2 FNYEAQ. The DNA for the CDR3 is TGTGCCAGCCGAGCTTTCTCTGGGAGCCGCACAGATACGCAGTATTTT. It codes for CASRAFSGSRTDTQYF.

This clonotype has ten or more counts. The chain combines TRBV14 with TRBJ2-3; tentative D call: TRBD2 (5 bases). The CDR3 loop spans 17 amino acids. Looked up from germline, CDR1 is SGHDN and CDR2 is FVKESK. V was shortened by 0 bases and J by 0 bases, with 13 bases between the two germline ends. The CDR3 nucleotides read TGTGCCAGCAGCCAAGATCAACCGGGGATTAGCACAGATACGCAGTATTTT. Translated: CASSQDQPGISTDTQYF. The full variable domain, its missing parts supplied by reference TRBV14 and TRBJ2-3, is EAGVTQFPSHSVIEKGQTVTLRCDPISGHDNLYWYRRVMGKEIKFLLHFVKESKQDESGMPNNRFLAERTGGTYSTLKVQPAELEDSGVYFCASSQDQPGISTDTQYFGPGTRLTVL.

This clonotype was counted between two and nine times. The rearrangement joins TRBV7-9 to TRBJ2-3; D may be TRBD1 (6 bases). The V gene lost 5 bases and the J gene lost 2 bases, with 8 bases spanning the gap. The germline V gene has CDR1 SEHNR and CDR2 FQNEAQ (reference sequence). This CDR3 has 13 amino acids. The CDR3 region has the DNA TGTGCCAGCAGCCCAGGGGTCACAGATACGCAGTATTTT. Translating gives CASSPGVTDTQYF.

There are a few counts of this clonotype. The genes are TRBV6-1 and TRBJ2-7, with a tentative D call TRBD2 (5 bases). CDR3 size: 15 residues. Germline CDR1 reads MNHNS; CDR2 reads SASEGT. The ends were cut back, 6 bases at V and 6 bases at J, with 21 bases in the middle. The CDR3 region is CASRKSGMGSPEQYF. The DNA for the CDR3 is TGTGCCAGCAGGAAATCCGGGATGGGTAGTCCCGAGCAGTACTTC.

The chain recombines TRBV7-9 with TRBJ2-6, with a possible D match to TRBD1 (7 bases). CDR1 is SEHNR, CDR2 FQNEAQ, per germline (reference sequence). The CDR3 covers 18 residues. The germline V and J ends were trimmed by 5 bases and 2 bases, with 19 bases remaining between them. CDR3 DNA: TGTGCCAGCAGCGCGCATTGGCAGGGGGGACCTGGGGCCAACGTCCTGACTTTC. Protein: CASSAHWQGGPGANVLTF. Together with reference TRBV7-9 and TRBJ2-6, the CDR3 gives the full variable domain: DTGVSQNPRHKITKRGQNVTFRCDPISEHNRLYWYRQTLGQGPEFLTYFQNEAQLEKSRLLSDRFSAERPKGSFSTLEIQRTEQGDSAMYLCASSAHWQGGPGANVLTFGAGSRLTVL.

A few counts support this clonotype. The V gene is TRBV15, the J gene TRBJ2-6, with D perhaps TRBD1 (6 bases). Trimming stripped 5 bases from V and 1 base from J, with 12 bases between. Germline assignment: CDR1 LNHNV and CDR2 YYDKDF (reference sequence). The CDR3 extends over 16 amino acids. The CDR3 is CATSPDSLSGANVLTF. CDR3 nucleotides: TGTGCCACCAGCCCGGACAGCCTTTCTGGGGCCAACGTCCTGACTTTC.

The rearrangement uses TRBV7-2 and TRBJ2-1, with 10 positions matching TRBD2. The germline V gene encodes CDR1 SGHTA and CDR2 FQGNSA. The V segment lost 5 bases and the J segment 2 bases; nucleotides outside the gene matches: 6. This CDR3 is built from 16 residues. The CDR3 region has the DNA TGTGCCAGCAGCAGACGGACTAGCGGAACCTACAATGAGCAGTTCTTC. It translates to CASSRRTSGTYNEQFF.

This clonotype was detected ten times or more. The gene calls are TRBV5-6 and TRBJ1-1; D is unclear. V lost 4 bases and J lost 1, with 11 bases in between. The CDR3 length is 14 residues. The germline V gene has CDR1 SGHDT and CDR2 YYEEEE. CDR3 coding DNA: TGTGCCAGCAGCCCCCTGAACAGGAACACTGAAGCTTTCTTT. This translates into CASSPLNRNTEAFF.

This chain joins TRBV6-2 or TRBV6-3 and TRBJ2-1; possible D gene TRBD2, 6 bases. This CDR3 is 14 amino acids long. Germline assignment: CDR1 MNHEY and CDR2 SVGEGT. V lost 7 bases to trimming and J lost 7 bases, with 17 bases between them. The CDR3 sequence is CASNPTGSRNEQFF. In DNA, the CDR3 is TGTGCCAGCAACCCGACCGGGAGTCGGAATGAGCAGTTCTTC.

This rearrangement joins TRBV5-1 to TRBJ2-4; D gene uncertain. Looked up from germline, CDR1 is SGHRS and CDR2 is YFSETQ. The CDR3 has 14 amino acids. V lost 0 bases and J lost 1, with 5 bases in between. CDR3 DNA sequence: TGCGCCAGCAGCTTGGGGGATGCCAAAAACATTCAGTACTTC. Translating it yields CASSLGDAKNIQYF.

The chain is built from TRBV29-1 and TRBJ2-7; TRBD2 is a possible D gene (5 bases). The V and J ends lost 4 bases and 0 bases respectively, with 16 bases between them. There are 15 residues in the CDR3. Germline loops: CDR1 SQVTM, CDR2 ANQGSEA. DNA for the CDR3: TGCAGCGTTGTTGGAACGAGCGGTCCCTCCTACGAGCAGTACTTC. This codes for CSVVGTSGPSYEQYF.

The chain couples TRBV12-3 or TRBV12-4 to TRBJ1-1; D is ambiguous. The V and J ends lost 4 bases and 4 bases respectively, with 10 bases between them. This CDR3 is built from 13 residues. The CDR3 DNA reads TGTGCCAGCAGTTCGCCACAGTCCACTGAAGCTTTCTTT. Translation: CASSSPQSTEAFF.

At least ten counts were recorded for this clonotype. The chain employs TRBV15 and TRBJ1-5; D is perhaps TRBD1 (6 bases). There are 16 residues in the CDR3. V was shortened by 3 bases and J by 0 bases, with 12 bases between the two germline ends. Germline V gene lookup returns CDR1 LNHNV and CDR2 YYDKDF (reference sequence). DNA of the CDR3: TGTGCCACCAGCAGGGGGGGGACAAATAGCAATCAGCCCCAGCATTTT. This encodes CATSRGGTNSNQPQHF.

J is TRBJ2-1 and V is TRBV7-3, with 8 bases lining up with TRBD1. The germline V gene encodes CDR1 SGHTA and CDR2 FQGTGA. J was trimmed by 0 bases and V by 2 bases; bases with no gene match: 3. The CDR3 loop spans 16 amino acids. In DNA form, the CDR3 reads TGTGCCAGCAGCTTAGGGACAGGCGACTCCTACAATGAGCAGTTCTTC. Its translation: CASSLGTGDSYNEQFF. The complete variable domain, with remaining parts taken from reference TRBV7-3 and TRBJ2-1, reads GAGVSQTPSNKVTEKGKYVELRCDPISGHTALYWYRQSLGQGPEFLIYFQGTGAADDSGLPNDRFFAVRPEGSVSTLKIQRTERGDSAVYLCASSLGTGDSYNEQFFGPGTRLTVL.

This clonotype was seen at least ten times. This rearrangement joins TRBV3-1 to TRBJ2-2; no definite D call. The CDR3 contains 17 residues. V was cut by 2 bases and J by 0 bases, with 13 bases left in between. Germline V CDR1 and CDR2: LGHDT, YNNKEL (reference sequence). The CDR3 is CASSQRPTLTNTGELFF. The CDR3 DNA reads as TGTGCCAGCAGCCAAAGGCCCACACTAACGAACACCGGGGAGCTGTTTTTT.

This clonotype was counted at least ten times. In nucleotides, the CDR3 is TGCAGTGCTAGCCTATATGGACTAGCGGGAGATCTGGGCACAGATACGCAGTATTTT. Its protein product is CSASLYGLAGDLGTDTQYF. This chain connects TRBV20-1 to TRBJ2-3, with 13 bases matching TRBD2. V lost 3 bases to trimming and J lost 1 base; unmatched junction nucleotides: 13. CDR1 and CDR2 from the germline V gene are DFQATT and SNEGSKA (reference sequence). CDR3 length: 19 residues.

The sample holds a few counts of this clonotype. This chain uses TRBV10-3 with TRBJ2-3; D not certain. V gave up 3 bases and J gave up 2 bases, with 3 bases separating them. Germline V gives CDR1 ENHRY, CDR2 SYGVKD. CDR3 size: 12 residues. Here the CDR3 DNA reads TGTGCCATCAGTGACTCCACAGATACGCAGTATTTT. This encodes CAISDSTDTQYF.

This clonotype has a count of ten or more. This chain connects TRBV7-9 to TRBJ2-7; D remains unclear. In germline, CDR1 is SEHNR, CDR2 FQNEAQ (reference sequence). Deletions cut 5 bases from V and 4 bases from J, with 9 bases between. The CDR3 totals 12 residues. CDR3 region: CASSRLGYEQYF. CDR3 nucleotides: TGTGCCAGCAGCCGTCTCGGGTACGAGCAGTACTTC.